Detailed here is one T cell receptor (beta chain). The target antigen is unknown. In replicate PCRs of sorted subsets, roughly 210 ng DNA, approximately 28,000 T cell genomes, was used. TCRdb's table, derived via immunoSEQ multiplex PCR, lists solely in-frame clones and lacks some. This repertoire shows around 510,000 clones, around 95% found once; its top ten account for about 0.06%. This record comes from a study of shared clonotypes between healthy human individuals. Points from the study as a whole: Lower generation probabilities were found for non-shared clonotypes than for those shared by all four donors.

Germline CDR1 reads ENHRY; CDR2 reads SYGVKD. CDR3 length equals 15 residues. Deletions cut 3 bases from V and 5 bases from J, with 16 bases between. This clonotype was obtained from a woman between 25 and 40 years old in good health. The rearrangement links TRBV10-3 to TRBJ2-5; D might be TRBD2 (6 bases). The sequenced sample was naive CD4+ T cells sorted from blood. Subset indicated: CD45RA+ positively selected. The CDR3 loop reads CAISEGNSGGETQYF. Here the CDR3 DNA reads TGTGCCATCAGTGAAGGAAATTCTGGAGGGGAGACCCAGTACTTC.